By share of the sample, the clone carrying this T cell receptor beta chain is medium-sized. Its specificity is not known. This table comes from immunoSEQ multiplex PCR, and its TCRdb copy is limited to in-frame clones, with some not included. The sample carries nearly 110,000 clones, roughly 88% recorded once. The sample is drawn from a study of T cell responses to AZD1222 COVID-19 vaccine. General study results and limits: The donor group comprised mostly white British people and more females; the analysis possibly underestimated clonal diversity. Repertoires were sampled only after the peak T cell response. Receipt of two AZD1222 doses was followed by a rise in Spike-specific TCR breadth and depth. Across the whole spike, CD4 TCRs peaked at regions 160-218 and 743-854.

The CDR3 runs 13 residues. The V gene lost 4 bases and the J gene lost 5 bases, with 8 bases spanning the gap. In germline, CDR1 is KGHSY, CDR2 FQNENV. The source material was peripheral blood, sampled 28 days after the second AZD1222 dose. The chain employs TRBV16 and TRBJ1-4; the D is unclear. The clonotype originates from an adult who received the AZD1222 COVID-19 vaccine. The CDR3 nucleotides are TGTGCCAGCAGCCCCGTGACGAATGAAAAACTGTTTTTT. This translates into CASSPVTNEKLFF.